Shown below are 29 T cell receptor beta chains from a single sample sequenced in a study of blood T cell repertoires in COVID-19. Clones were read by immunoSEQ multiplex PCR, and TCRdb kept only the in-frame ones, dropping some. The table lists under 250,000 clones, around 83% of them singletons. Sequencing was performed on peripheral blood. These receptor sequences come from a woman aged 18-29 years with acute or convalescent COVID-19.

The chain couples TRBV5-6 to TRBJ2-3; TRBD2 aligns across 12 bases. Looked up from germline, CDR1 is SGHDT and CDR2 is YYEEEE. The CDR3 extends over 16 amino acids. After removal of 4 bases from V and 4 bases from J, the junction contained 7 bases not matched to a gene. The CDR3 DNA reads as TGTGCCAGCAGCACCGGACTAGCGGGATTGGCAGATACGCAGTATTTT. This sequence encodes CASSTGLAGLADTQYF.

This chain connects TRBV6-5 to TRBJ1-5; a possible D gene is TRBD1 (6 bases). Germline CDR1 is MNHEY and CDR2 is SVGAGI. The CDR3 has 15 residues. V lost 5 bases to trimming and J lost 4 bases, with 15 bases between them. As DNA, the CDR3 is TGTGCCAGCAGTCCCCAGATGGGGGCTAATCAGCCCCAGCATTTT. It encodes CASSPQMGANQPQHF.

This chain uses TRBV4-1 with TRBJ2-7; D is uncertain. The CDR3 extends over 13 amino acids. V dropped 1 base and J dropped 7 bases, with 11 bases sitting between them. Germline CDR1 MGHRA, CDR2 YSYEKL. The CDR3 DNA sequence: TGCGCCAGCAGCCAAGCCCCGCCAGAAGAGCAGTACTTC. Translation gives CASSQAPPEEQYF.

The rearrangement uses TRBV12-3 or TRBV12-4 and TRBJ1-1; no reliable D call. Trimming removed 5 bases at V and 0 bases at J, with 7 bases between. This CDR3 region has 13 residues. This CDR3 reads CASSKNMNTEAFF. CDR3 DNA sequence: TGTGCCAGCAGTAAGAACATGAACACTGAAGCTTTCTTT.

The V and J genes are TRBV4-3 and TRBJ1-6; 7 bases agree with TRBD1. The germline CDR1 and CDR2 sequences are LGHNA and YSLEER. V dropped 2 bases and J dropped 5; count of bases not matched to a gene: 6. This CDR3 is 16 amino acids long. This CDR3 is CASSQTGDLNNSPLHF. The DNA for the CDR3 is TGCGCCAGCAGCCAAACAGGGGATCTAAATAATTCACCCCTCCACTTT.

The chain carries TRBV4-1 and TRBJ2-1, with a possible D match to TRBD2 (5 bases). Trimming cost V 0 bases and J 6 bases, with 9 bases left between them. CDR1 is MGHRA, CDR2 YSYEKL, per germline. This CDR3 contains 14 residues. As DNA, the CDR3 is TGCGCCAGCAGCCAAGATCTCAGCGGCAATGAGCAGTTCTTC. Translation gives CASSQDLSGNEQFF.

This chain links TRBV30 with TRBJ1-5, with D possibly being TRBD1 (6 bases). The CDR3 is 14 residues long. The V end was cut by 1 base, the J end by 4 bases, with 11 bases between. CDR1 is GTSNPN and CDR2 is SVGIG in the germline V gene (reference sequence). CDR3 sequence: CAWSEGQINQPQHF. DNA of the CDR3: TGTGCCTGGAGTGAGGGACAAATAAATCAGCCCCAGCATTTT.

V is TRBV18 and J is TRBJ2-7, with D perhaps TRBD1 (6 bases). The CDR3 is made up of 15 amino acids. Germline CDR1 is KGHSH and CDR2 is LQKENI. Between the trimmed V and J ends, which lost 2 bases and 2 bases, there was a span of 13 bases. The CDR3 DNA is TGTGCCAGCTCACCAGGGCAGGGGATCACCTACGAGCAGTACTTC. This gives the protein CASSPGQGITYEQYF.

The rearrangement uses TRBV11-3 and TRBJ2-2, with unresolved D. CDR3 length equals 13 residues. Trimming pared 2 bases from V and 8 bases from J, leaving 9 bases between. Looked up from germline, CDR1 is SGHNT and CDR2 is YENEEA. The CDR3 reads CASSLFSSGELFF. The CDR3 DNA follows: TGTGCCAGCAGCTTATTCTCGTCGGGGGAGCTGTTTTTT.

The chain uses TRBV3-1 (or the pseudogene TRBV3-2) and TRBJ2-1; 8 bases agree with TRBD2. With 2 bases clipped from V and 6 bases from J, the junction kept 3 bases outside the gene matches. The CDR3 is 14 residues long. CDR1 is LGHDT, CDR2 YNNKEL, per germline (reference sequence). The CDR3, as DNA: TGTGCCAGCAGCCAACCCCTAGCGGGCAATGAGCAGTTCTTC. It encodes CASSQPLAGNEQFF.

This chain joins TRBV29-1 and TRBJ1-2; TRBD1 might be the D (5 bases). V lost 3 bases to trimming and J lost 7 bases, with 15 bases between them. The CDR3 totals 13 residues. CDR1 is SQVTM and CDR2 is ANQGSEA in the germline V gene. CDR3 residues: CSVEFPGWGGYTF. The CDR3 region has the DNA TGCAGCGTTGAGTTTCCAGGGTGGGGTGGCTACACCTTC.

The rearrangement joins TRBV2 to TRBJ1-5; 10 bases fit TRBD1. The germline V gene has CDR1 SNHLY and CDR2 FYNNEI. V shed 8 bases, J shed 7 bases, and the junction held 8 bases outside the gene matches. This CDR3 is 14 amino acids long. The DNA for the CDR3 is TGTGCCAGCTCTTGGACAGGGGGAAAGCAGCCCCAGCATTTT. Amino acids: CASSWTGGKQPQHF.

This clone has more than one count but fewer than ten. The chain recombines TRBV2 with TRBJ2-2, with 11 bases matching TRBD2. The CDR3 extends over 16 amino acids. The germline gives CDR1 SNHLY, CDR2 FYNNEI. V trimming: 10 bases; J trimming: 8 bases; junction bases outside the gene matches: 15. CDR3 sequence (DNA): TGTGCCACCCAATCGCGACTAGCGGGGCTAGGGGGGGAGCTGTTTTTT. This encodes CATQSRLAGLGGELFF.

The CDR3 DNA reads TGCGCCAGCAGACACGGGACAGGATTCGGAAACACCATATATTTT. Translated, it gives CASRHGTGFGNTIYF. V gene TRBV5-1 combines with J gene TRBJ1-3; 8 nucleotides align to TRBD1. This CDR3 is built from 15 residues. Looked up from germline, CDR1 is SGHRS and CDR2 is YFSETQ. V dropped 5 bases and J dropped 4; count of bases not matched to a gene: 8.

The V gene is TRBV7-2, the J gene TRBJ1-2, with TRBD1 matching over 8 bases. Germline CDR1 is SGHTA and CDR2 is FQGNSA. V gave up 4 bases and J gave up 5 bases; unmatched junction bases: 3. The CDR3 spans 13 residues. The DNA of the CDR3 is TGTGCCAGCAGCTCAAGGACAGGGTATGGCTACACCTTC. Translation gives CASSSRTGYGYTF.

V usage is TRBV7-9 and J usage is TRBJ2-2; D uncertain. The CDR3 is 14 residues long. Germline CDR1 and CDR2: SEHNR and FQNEAQ (reference sequence). Trimming pared 5 bases from V and 2 bases from J, leaving 9 bases between. CDR3 residues: CASSPRLNTGELFF. CDR3 DNA: TGTGCCAGCAGCCCTAGACTCAACACCGGGGAGCTGTTTTTT.

V gene TRBV18 combines with J gene TRBJ1-1; D ambiguous. CDR3 size: 12 residues. Germline V gene sequence: CDR1 KGHSH, CDR2 LQKENI. V was shortened by 3 bases and J by 8 bases, with 10 bases between the two germline ends. The CDR3 spells CASSPQREEAFF. The CDR3 DNA sequence: TGTGCCAGCTCACCCCAAAGAGAAGAAGCTTTCTTT.

The chain combines TRBV7-9 with TRBJ2-5; no clear D. V lost 2 bases and J lost 2, with 3 bases in between. Germline V gene sequence: CDR1 SEHNR, CDR2 FQNEAQ (reference sequence). This CDR3 region has 12 residues. The CDR3 spells CASSLQQETQYF. Written as DNA, the CDR3 is TGTGCCAGCAGCTTACAGCAAGAGACCCAGTACTTC.

The rearrangement uses TRBV12-3 or TRBV12-4 and TRBJ1-1; unclear D gene. Between the trimmed V and J ends, which lost 5 bases and 11 bases, there was a span of 15 bases. This CDR3 comprises 12 residues. The CDR3 nucleotides read TGTGCCAGCAGTGCTTCAGAAATCGGGGCTTTCTTT. Translating gives CASSASEIGAFF.

This rearrangement joins TRBV7-6 to TRBJ2-5; a possible D gene is TRBD2 (5 bases). The CDR3 consists of 15 residues. In germline, CDR1 is SGHVS, CDR2 FNYEAQ. V was clipped by 0 bases and J by 5 bases, with 13 bases between them. This CDR3 reads CASSLAGGSGETQYF. CDR3 coding DNA: TGTGCCAGCAGCTTAGCGGGTGGGTCGGGGGAGACCCAGTACTTC.

This clone was recorded only once. This chain uses TRBV11-2 with TRBJ2-6; perhaps TRBD1 as D (5 bases). The germline CDR1 and CDR2 sequences are SGHAT and FQNNGV. This CDR3 spans 17 amino acids. Between the trimmed V and J ends, which lost 5 bases and 0 bases, there was a span of 14 bases. The CDR3 coding sequence is TGTGCCAGCAGCCCCGGACACGTACCCTCTGGGGCCAACGTCCTGACTTTC. Amino acid sequence: CASSPGHVPSGANVLTF.

The rearrangement uses TRBV9 and TRBJ2-2; 7 bases fit TRBD1. Losses at the gene ends were 0 bases for V and 6 bases for J; bases not matched to a gene: 2. The CDR3 sequence is 14 residues long. Germline V gene data show CDR1 as SGDLS and CDR2 as YYNGEE. The CDR3 region is CASSVVGTAGELFF. CDR3 coding DNA: TGTGCCAGCAGCGTAGTGGGGACAGCCGGGGAGCTGTTTTTT.

The chain couples TRBV2 to TRBJ2-3; D gene ambiguous. Germline values: CDR1 SNHLY, CDR2 FYNNEI. The CDR3 is made up of 14 amino acids. The V end was cut by 2 bases, the J end by 2 bases, with 8 bases between. This CDR3 reads CASSELLSTDTQYF. CDR3 nucleotides: TGTGCCAGCAGTGAACTTCTCTCCACAGATACGCAGTATTTT.

The J gene is TRBJ1-2, the V gene TRBV28; D not certain. This CDR3 is 15 amino acids long. CDR1 MDHEN and CDR2 SYDVKM come from the germline V gene. Trimming stripped 7 bases from V and 4 bases from J, with 19 bases between. This CDR3 is CASNSGGSDSYGYTF. The DNA of the CDR3 is TGTGCCAGCAATAGTGGAGGGTCGGATTCCTATGGCTACACCTTC.

This chain uses TRBV5-1 with TRBJ2-2; the match to TRBD1 covers 7 bases. Germline assignment: CDR1 SGHRS and CDR2 YFSETQ. The V gene end was trimmed by 4 bases and the J gene end by 6 bases; junction bases not matched to a gene: 18. There are 18 residues in the CDR3. In nucleotides, the CDR3 is TGCGCCAGCAGCCCGTCGACAGGGAGTTGGGTTGAGGCCGGGGAGCTGTTTTTT. This translates into CASSPSTGSWVEAGELFF.

The V gene is TRBV11-2, the J gene TRBJ2-2; 8 bases are a match to TRBD1. CDR1 SGHAT and CDR2 FQNNGV come from the germline V gene. The trim removed 4 bases at V and 5 bases at J, leaving 9 bases unmatched. The CDR3 loop spans 16 amino acids. The CDR3: CASSWTGTGGTGELFF. Written as DNA, the CDR3 is TGTGCCAGCAGCTGGACCGGGACAGGAGGGACCGGGGAGCTGTTTTTT.

J is TRBJ2-7 and V is TRBV6-6; TRBD1 agrees at 8 bases. This CDR3 region has 15 residues. Germline lookup yields CDR1 MNHNY and CDR2 SVGAGI (reference sequence). After removal of 6 bases from V and 3 bases from J, the junction contained 10 bases not matched to a gene. In DNA form, the CDR3 reads TGTGCCAGCAGACCCAGGGACAGGACCAACTACGAGCAGTACTTC. Protein: CASRPRDRTNYEQYF.

This chain connects TRBV6-5 to TRBJ2-2, with D possibly being TRBD1 (5 bases). Germline V gene lookup returns CDR1 MNHEY and CDR2 SVGAGI. V gave up 7 bases and J gave up 3 bases, with 12 bases separating them. The CDR3 length is 14 residues. The CDR3: CASTPTAYTGELFF. CDR3 in DNA: TGTGCCAGCACCCCGACAGCCTACACCGGGGAGCTGTTTTTT.

This clone was found a few times. The DNA for the CDR3 is TGCGCCAGCAGCCAAGATAGCTCCCTGGGGGAGCTGTTTTTT. It yields the protein CASSQDSSLGELFF. The chain links TRBV4-3 to TRBJ2-2; D is uncertain. V lost 0 bases and J lost 8, with 10 bases in between. CDR1 LGHNA and CDR2 YSLEER come from the germline V gene. The CDR3 loop spans 14 amino acids.